Listed below are T cell receptor beta chains from one sample, sequenced in a study of blood T cell repertoires in COVID-19. Libraries were prepared by immunoSEQ multiplex PCR; TCRdb keeps only in-frame clonotypes and omits some of them. The data contain fewer than 500,000 clones, roughly nine tenths of them singletons. The sample taken for sequencing was PBMCs or T cells enriched from blood (not recorded which). The receptor source for this set is a man between 25 and 39 years old who had recovered from COVID-19. The CDR3 runs from the conserved cysteine through the conserved F or W. D genes are given only for firm matches. Clone size, where shown, is once, few, many, or a class for clones that have expanded.

len: 14
abundance: -
j_gene: TRBJ1-3
v_gene: TRBV11-2
d_gene: -
CDR3aa: CASSLAGSGNTIYF
CDR3nt: TGTGCCAGCAGCTTAGCCGGGAGCGGAAACACCATATATTTT

len: 15
abundance: -
j_gene: TRBJ2-3
v_gene: TRBV2
d_gene: TRBD1
CDR3aa: CASSEADRVVGTQYF
CDR3nt: TGTGCCAGCAGTGAAGCGGACAGGGTGGTGGGTACGCAGTATTTT

len: 11
abundance: -
j_gene: TRBJ2-2
v_gene: TRBV3-1/TRBV3-2
d_gene: -
CDR3aa: CASKSTRELFF
CDR3nt: TGTGCCAGCAAAAGCACCCGGGAGCTGTTTTTT

len: 16
abundance: -
j_gene: TRBJ1-1
v_gene: TRBV21-1
d_gene: -
CDR3aa: CASSFKKGIVNTEAFF
CDR3nt: TGTGCCAGCAGCTTCAAAAAGGGGATTGTGAACACTGAAGCTTTCTTT

len: 14
abundance: -
j_gene: TRBJ2-7
v_gene: TRBV10-3
d_gene: TRBD1
CDR3aa: CAISPQTGGYEQYF
CDR3nt: TGTGCCATCAGTCCACAGACAGGGGGGTACGAGCAGTACTTC

len: 17
abundance: -
j_gene: TRBJ1-1
v_gene: TRBV30
d_gene: -
CDR3aa: CAWSVVMGAGRNTEAFF
CDR3nt: TGTGCCTGGAGTGTGGTAATGGGGGCAGGGAGGAACACTGAAGCTTTCTTT

len: 13
abundance: -
j_gene: TRBJ1-2
v_gene: TRBV28
d_gene: -
CDR3aa: CASSLQGDYGYTF
CDR3nt: TGTGCCAGCAGTCTTCAAGGGGACTATGGCTACACCTTC

len: 14
abundance: -
j_gene: TRBJ2-1
v_gene: TRBV19
d_gene: TRBD2
CDR3aa: CASRGLAGDREQFF
CDR3nt: TGTGCCAGTAGAGGACTAGCGGGAGATCGTGAGCAGTTCTTC

len: 15
abundance: few
j_gene: TRBJ2-1
v_gene: TRBV4-2
d_gene: -
CDR3aa: CASSKPTQGYNEQFF
CDR3nt: TGTGCCAGCAGTAAGCCGACTCAGGGGTACAATGAGCAGTTCTTC

len: 14
abundance: -
j_gene: TRBJ1-2
v_gene: TRBV5-8
d_gene: TRBD1
CDR3aa: CASSGTTGNYGYTF
CDR3nt: TGTGCCAGCAGCGGAACGACAGGGAACTATGGCTACACCTTC

len: 17
abundance: -
j_gene: TRBJ2-1
v_gene: TRBV5-8
d_gene: TRBD2
CDR3aa: CASSYNPGLAGENEQFF
CDR3nt: TGTGCCAGCAGCTACAACCCGGGACTAGCGGGCGAGAATGAGCAGTTCTTC

len: 14
abundance: once
j_gene: TRBJ2-7
v_gene: TRBV11-3
d_gene: -
CDR3aa: CASSPLGVTYEQYF
CDR3nt: TGTGCCAGCAGCCCCCTCGGGGTAACATACGAGCAGTACTTC

len: 13
abundance: -
j_gene: TRBJ2-5
v_gene: TRBV27
d_gene: -
CDR3aa: CASSQGVRETQYF
CDR3nt: TGTGCCAGCAGCCAGGGTGTTCGGGAGACCCAGTACTTC

len: 14
abundance: once
j_gene: TRBJ1-2
v_gene: TRBV4-1
d_gene: TRBD1
CDR3aa: CASSQDRTGDGYTF
CDR3nt: TGCGCCAGCAGCCAAGACCGGACAGGGGACGGCTACACCTTC

len: 14
abundance: -
j_gene: TRBJ2-7
v_gene: TRBV15
d_gene: TRBD1
CDR3aa: CATSSWDRAYEQYF
CDR3nt: TGTGCCACCAGCAGCTGGGACAGGGCTTACGAGCAGTACTTC

len: 15
abundance: -
j_gene: TRBJ2-2
v_gene: TRBV19
d_gene: TRBD1
CDR3aa: CASRVGGTGAGELFF
CDR3nt: TGTGCCAGTAGGGTAGGAGGGACAGGGGCCGGGGAGCTGTTTTTT

len: 17
abundance: few
j_gene: TRBJ2-1
v_gene: TRBV28
d_gene: TRBD1
CDR3aa: CAREPGQGEWAYNEQFF
CDR3nt: TGTGCCAGGGAGCCGGGACAGGGAGAATGGGCCTACAATGAGCAGTTCTTC

len: 19
abundance: -
j_gene: TRBJ2-7
v_gene: TRBV11-3
d_gene: TRBD2
CDR3aa: CASSLVGLAGGSGYDEQYF
CDR3nt: TGTGCCAGCAGCTTAGTAGGTCTAGCGGGAGGTTCGGGCTACGACGAGCAGTACTTC

len: 13
abundance: -
j_gene: TRBJ2-5
v_gene: TRBV5-6
d_gene: -
CDR3aa: CASSLELDGTQYF
CDR3nt: TGTGCCAGCAGCTTGGAATTAGATGGGACCCAGTACTTC

len: 11
abundance: -
j_gene: TRBJ2-2
v_gene: TRBV10-2
d_gene: -
CDR3aa: CASSVAGELFF
CDR3nt: TGCGCCAGCAGTGTCGCCGGGGAGCTGTTTTTT

len: 15
abundance: -
j_gene: TRBJ2-7
v_gene: TRBV27
d_gene: -
CDR3aa: CASSPKSLYPYEQYF
CDR3nt: TGTGCCAGCAGCCCTAAATCCCTTTATCCCTACGAGCAGTACTTC

len: 13
abundance: once
j_gene: TRBJ1-5
v_gene: TRBV2
d_gene: -
CDR3aa: CASCPGANQPQHF
CDR3nt: TGTGCCAGTTGTCCAGGGGCGAATCAGCCCCAGCATTTT

len: 17
abundance: once
j_gene: TRBJ2-1
v_gene: TRBV2
d_gene: TRBD2
CDR3aa: CASSDVGREGSYNEQFF
CDR3nt: TGTGCCAGCAGTGACGTAGGGCGGGAGGGCTCCTACAATGAGCAGTTCTTC